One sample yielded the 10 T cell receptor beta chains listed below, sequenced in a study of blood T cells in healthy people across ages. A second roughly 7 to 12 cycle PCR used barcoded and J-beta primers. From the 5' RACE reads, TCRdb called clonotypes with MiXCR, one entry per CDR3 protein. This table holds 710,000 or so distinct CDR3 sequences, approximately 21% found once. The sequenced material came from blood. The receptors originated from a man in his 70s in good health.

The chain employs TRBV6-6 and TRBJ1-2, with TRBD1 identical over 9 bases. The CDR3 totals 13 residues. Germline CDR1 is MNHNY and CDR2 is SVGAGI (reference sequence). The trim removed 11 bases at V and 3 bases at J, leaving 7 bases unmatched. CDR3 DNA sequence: TGTGCCGGACACAGGGGGCGCGACTATGGCTACACCTTC. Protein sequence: CAGHRGRDYGYTF.

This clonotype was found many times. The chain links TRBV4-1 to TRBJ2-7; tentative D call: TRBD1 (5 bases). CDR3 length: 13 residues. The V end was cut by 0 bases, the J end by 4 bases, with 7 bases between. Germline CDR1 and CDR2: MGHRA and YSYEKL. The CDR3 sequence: CASSQDRGYEQYF. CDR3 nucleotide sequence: TGCGCCAGCAGCCAAGATAGGGGATACGAGCAGTACTTC.

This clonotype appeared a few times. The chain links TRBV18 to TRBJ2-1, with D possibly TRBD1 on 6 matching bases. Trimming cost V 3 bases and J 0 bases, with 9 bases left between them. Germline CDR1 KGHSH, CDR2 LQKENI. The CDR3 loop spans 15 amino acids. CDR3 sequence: CASSPGTNSYNEQFF. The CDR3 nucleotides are TGTGCCAGCTCACCGGGGACAAACTCCTACAATGAGCAGTTCTTC.

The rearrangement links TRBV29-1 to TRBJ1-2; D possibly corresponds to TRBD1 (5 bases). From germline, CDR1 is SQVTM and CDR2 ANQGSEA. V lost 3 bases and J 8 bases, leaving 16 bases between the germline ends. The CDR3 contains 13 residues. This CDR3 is CSVDFLGRDGYTF. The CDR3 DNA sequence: TGCAGCGTTGATTTTCTGGGCAGGGACGGCTACACCTTC.

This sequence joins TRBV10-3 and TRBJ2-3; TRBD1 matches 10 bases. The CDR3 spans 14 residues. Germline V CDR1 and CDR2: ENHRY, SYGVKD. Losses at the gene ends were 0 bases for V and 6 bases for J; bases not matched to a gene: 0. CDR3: CAISESDRGDTQYF. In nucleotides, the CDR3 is TGTGCCATCAGTGAGTCGGACAGGGGGGATACGCAGTATTTT.

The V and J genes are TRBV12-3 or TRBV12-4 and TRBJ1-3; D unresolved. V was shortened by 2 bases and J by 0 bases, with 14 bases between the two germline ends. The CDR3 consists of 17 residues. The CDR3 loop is CASSLFGPQHSGNTIYF. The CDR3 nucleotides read TGTGCCAGCAGTTTATTCGGCCCTCAACACTCTGGAAACACCATATATTTT.

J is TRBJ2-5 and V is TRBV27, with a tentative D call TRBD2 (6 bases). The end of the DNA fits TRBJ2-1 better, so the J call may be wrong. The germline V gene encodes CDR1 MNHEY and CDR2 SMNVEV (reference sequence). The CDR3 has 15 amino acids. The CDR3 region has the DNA TGTGCCAGCAGTTTTCTTAGCACGGGAGATGGTGAGCAGTTCTTC. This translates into CASSFLSTGDGEQFF.

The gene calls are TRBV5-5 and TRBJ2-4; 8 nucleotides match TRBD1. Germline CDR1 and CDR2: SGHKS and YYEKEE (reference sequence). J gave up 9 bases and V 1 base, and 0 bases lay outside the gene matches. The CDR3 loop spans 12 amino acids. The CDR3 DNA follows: TGTGCCAGCAGCTTGACAGGGGGCATTCAGTACTTC. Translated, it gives CASSLTGGIQYF.

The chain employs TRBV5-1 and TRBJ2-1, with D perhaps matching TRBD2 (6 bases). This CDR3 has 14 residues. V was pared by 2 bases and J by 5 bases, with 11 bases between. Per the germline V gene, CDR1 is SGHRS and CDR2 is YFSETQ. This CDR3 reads CASSLSSGHNEQFF. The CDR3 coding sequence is TGCGCCAGCAGCTTAAGTAGCGGACACAATGAGCAGTTCTTC. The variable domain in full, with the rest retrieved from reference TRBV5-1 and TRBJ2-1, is KAGVTQTPRYLIKTRGQQVTLSCSPISGHRSVSWYQQTPGQGLQFLFEYFSETQRNKGNFPGRFSGRQFSNSRSEMNVSTLELGDSALYLCASSLSSGHNEQFFGPGTRLTVL.

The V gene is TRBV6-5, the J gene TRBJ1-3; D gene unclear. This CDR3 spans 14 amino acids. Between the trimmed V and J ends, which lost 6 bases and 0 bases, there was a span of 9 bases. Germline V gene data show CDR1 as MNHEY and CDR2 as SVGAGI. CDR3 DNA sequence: TGTGCCAGCAGCCAGAGAAGCTCTGGAAACACCATATATTTT. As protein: CASSQRSSGNTIYF.